These 9 T cell receptor beta chains originate from one sample sequenced in a study of shared clonotypes between healthy human individuals. Repertoires were generated with immunoSEQ multiplex PCR, while TCRdb's copy carries only in-frame clones and drops some. The table shows approximately 1.5 million clones, with around 98.5% occurring only once. Material: naive CD4+ T cells sorted from blood. This sample's subset: CD45RA+ positively selected. Receptors originate from a man aged 30 to 39 in good health.

The chain employs TRBV7-3 and TRBJ2-3; 9 nucleotides align to TRBD2. Germline CDR1 and CDR2: SGHTA and FQGTGA. The CDR3 extends over 21 amino acids. Unmatched junction bases numbered 21, after V lost 4 bases and J lost 1 base. CDR3 in amino acids: CASSSTGLRKLAGVGTDTQYF. CDR3 nucleotide sequence: TGTGCCAGCAGCTCCACAGGGCTCCGAAAATTAGCGGGAGTCGGCACAGATACGCAGTATTTT.

The rearrangement links TRBV6-4 to TRBJ2-7, with D tentatively TRBD1 (6 bases). In germline, CDR1 is MRHNA, CDR2 SNTAGT. The V end lost 7 bases, the J end lost 4 bases, and 20 bases lay between the germline ends. CDR3 length equals 15 residues. The CDR3 loop reads CASTYRVRPRYEQYF. Here the CDR3 DNA reads TGTGCCAGCACCTACAGGGTGCGGCCACGGTACGAGCAGTACTTC.

The chain links TRBV10-1 to TRBJ1-1; 7 bases are a match to TRBD1. Trimming removed 6 bases from V and 7 bases from J; junction bases left unmatched: 8. Germline V lookup: CDR1 WNHNN, CDR2 SYGVQD (reference sequence). The CDR3 runs to 13 residues. CDR3 protein: CASRPGGIGEAFF. CDR3 bases: TGCGCCAGCAGACCAGGGGGAATAGGTGAAGCTTTCTTT.

This chain joins TRBV5-6 and TRBJ2-7; the D is unclear. Looked up from germline, CDR1 is SGHDT and CDR2 is YYEEEE. The CDR3 is made up of 13 amino acids. Trimming shortened V by 2 bases and J by 0 bases, and 6 bases separated the two germline ends. The CDR3 spells CASSFANSYEQYF. CDR3 DNA sequence: TGTGCCAGCAGCTTCGCCAACTCCTACGAGCAGTACTTC.

This chain joins TRBV7-6 and TRBJ1-2, with D possibly matching TRBD1 (5 bases). The CDR3 is 17 residues long. Trimming stripped 2 bases from V and 2 bases from J, with 18 bases between. The germline CDR1 and CDR2 sequences are SGHVS and FNYEAQ. The CDR3: CASSLHPPRGLNYGYTF. The DNA of the CDR3 is TGTGCCAGCAGCTTACACCCACCCCGGGGCTTGAACTATGGCTACACCTTC.

V gene TRBV10-3 combines with J gene TRBJ2-5; D ambiguous. In germline, CDR1 is ENHRY, CDR2 SYGVKD. V was cut by 3 bases and J by 5 bases, with 10 bases left in between. The CDR3 is 13 amino acids. CDR3 residues: CAISDGGSETQYF. The CDR3 DNA is TGTGCCATCAGTGACGGCGGAAGTGAGACCCAGTACTTC.

V and J are TRBV28 and TRBJ2-5, with D maybe TRBD2 (5 bases). Germline CDR1 and CDR2: MDHEN and SYDVKM. V was shortened by 7 bases and J by 5 bases, with 14 bases between the two germline ends. The CDR3 length is 13 residues. This CDR3 is CASKKGGGETQYF. In DNA form, the CDR3 reads TGTGCCAGCAAGAAGGGCGGCGGGGAGACCCAGTACTTC.

The chain combines TRBV11-2 with TRBJ2-5; 7 bases agree with TRBD2. CDR1 is SGHAT and CDR2 is FQNNGV in the germline V gene. CDR3 length equals 17 residues. The trim removed 1 base at V and 5 bases at J, leaving 13 bases unmatched. Written as DNA, the CDR3 is TGTGCCAGCAGCTTAGGCCCCTCACTAGCGCGGTGGGAGACCCAGTACTTC. Encoded protein: CASSLGPSLARWETQYF.

This chain connects TRBV9 to TRBJ2-1, with D possibly being TRBD1 or TRBD2 (5 bases each). From germline, CDR1 is SGDLS and CDR2 YYNGEE. The CDR3 extends over 16 amino acids. V was shortened by 0 bases and J by 9 bases, with 19 bases between the two germline ends. The CDR3 sequence is CASSVDPGTSIGEQFF. CDR3 DNA sequence: TGTGCCAGCAGCGTAGACCCGGGGACGAGTATCGGTGAGCAGTTCTTC.